Below are 29 T cell receptor beta chains sequenced from a single sample in a study of cytomegalovirus exposure and HLA in healthy donors. Vbeta (60) and Jbeta (13) primers were used in the PCR. Measured with immunoSEQ multiplex PCR; TCRdb has only the in-frame clones, and not every one. The sample has 150,000 to 180,000 clones; roughly 81% are singletons. The sequencing sample was made of PBMCs. These receptors all stem from a woman younger than 35 in good health and CMV-seronegative.

The chain joins TRBV28 to TRBJ1-5; D not resolved. Germline CDR1 MDHEN, CDR2 SYDVKM. This CDR3 has 13 residues. The V end lost 6 bases, the J end lost 4 bases, and 10 bases lay between the germline ends. The CDR3 here is CASSLGWNQPQHF. The CDR3 nucleotides are TGTGCCAGCAGCCTCGGGTGGAATCAGCCCCAGCATTTT.

This clone was recorded once. The gene calls are TRBV9 and TRBJ2-5; a possible D gene is TRBD2 (5 bases). V was clipped by 5 bases and J by 1 base, with 18 bases between them. The germline CDR1 and CDR2 sequences are SGDLS and YYNGEE. CDR3 length equals 16 residues. The CDR3 DNA sequence: TGTGCCAGCAGTCGACGGGGAGTTGGTTTCCAAGAGACCCAGTACTTC. This translates into CASSRRGVGFQETQYF. The full variable domain, completed using reference TRBV9 and TRBJ2-5, is DSGVTQTPKHLITATGQRVTLRCSPRSGDLSVYWYQQSLDQGLQFLIQYYNGEERAKGNILERFSAQQFPDLHSELNLSSLELGDSALYFCASSRRGVGFQETQYFGPGTRLLVL.

V is TRBV2 and J is TRBJ2-7; D is perhaps TRBD1 (6 bases). The CDR3 loop spans 14 amino acids. The V and J ends lost 6 bases and 7 bases respectively, with 19 bases between them. The germline gives CDR1 SNHLY, CDR2 FYNNEI. This chain's CDR3 is CASRATGLAREQYF. DNA of the CDR3: TGTGCCAGCAGGGCGACAGGCCTGGCGAGGGAGCAGTACTTC.

The chain has TRBV6-5 and TRBJ2-1; tentatively, D is TRBD2 (6 bases). Germline V CDR1 and CDR2: MNHEY, SVGAGI. The CDR3 spans 13 residues. Between the trimmed V and J ends, which lost 3 bases and 9 bases, there was a span of 12 bases. CDR3 bases: TGTGCCAGCAGTTATTACCCGGGAGCTGAGCAGTTCTTC. This translates into CASSYYPGAEQFF.

In the case of this clone: One end of the junction varies from germline; a read error may be responsible. The chain recombines TRBV6-1 with TRBJ2-7, with 7 bases matching TRBD1. Germline V gene lookup returns CDR1 MNHNS and CDR2 SASEGT. The CDR3 totals 13 residues. CDR3 protein: CASREGGWYEQYF. The CDR3 nucleotides are TGTGCCAGCAGGGAAGGGGGCTGGTACGAGCAGTACTTC.

As DNA, the CDR3 is TGTGCCAGCAGCTTAATGAGCGGATCCAGCTACGAGCAGTACTTC. Its protein is CASSLMSGSSYEQYF. The chain recombines TRBV7-2 with TRBJ2-7; maybe TRBD2 (5 bases). V lost 2 bases and J 3 bases, leaving 14 bases between the germline ends. Germline CDR1 and CDR2: SGHTA and FQGNSA. There are 15 residues in the CDR3.

The V gene is TRBV28, the J gene TRBJ1-1; D is unresolved. The CDR3 runs 15 residues. Germline V gene lookup returns CDR1 MDHEN and CDR2 SYDVKM. V was clipped by 2 bases and J by 0 bases, with 10 bases between them. The CDR3 loop reads CASSLGRALNTEAFF. CDR3 nucleotides: TGTGCCAGCAGTTTAGGGCGTGCGTTGAACACTGAAGCTTTCTTT. The whole variable domain, filled in from reference TRBV28 and TRBJ1-1, reads DVKVTQSSRYLVKRTGEKVFLECVQDMDHENMFWYRQDPGLGLRLIYFSYDVKMKEKGDIPEGYSVSREKKERFSLILESASTNQTSMYLCASSLGRALNTEAFFGQGTRLTVV.

This rearrangement joins TRBV27 to TRBJ2-1, with a weak D call TRBD2 (5 bases). This CDR3 spans 14 amino acids. The germline gives CDR1 MNHEY, CDR2 SMNVEV (reference sequence). Trimming left V 1 base short and J 8 bases short, with 12 bases between. The CDR3 is CASSLFGVLDEQFF. The CDR3 coding sequence is TGTGCCAGCAGTTTATTCGGGGTCCTCGATGAGCAGTTCTTC.

The chain has TRBV7-9 and TRBJ2-7, with 7 bases identical to TRBD1. The V segment lost 3 bases and the J segment 6 bases; nucleotides outside the gene matches: 5. Germline V CDR1 and CDR2: SEHNR, FQNEAQ (reference sequence). There are 13 residues in the CDR3. The CDR3 loop reads CASSLTGLVEQYF. For the CDR3, the DNA is TGTGCCAGCAGCTTGACAGGGCTGGTCGAGCAGTACTTC.

This sequence joins TRBV27 and TRBJ2-5; TRBD2 is a possible D gene (5 bases). The last part of the DNA fits TRBJ2-7 better; the J call may be wrong. This CDR3 has 15 amino acids. The germline CDR1 and CDR2 sequences are MNHEY and SMNVEV (reference sequence). For the CDR3, the DNA is TGTGCCAGCAGTTTATCGTGGCCCGGAGGCTACGAGCAGTACTTC. Protein product: CASSLSWPGGYEQYF.

This clone was seen a handful of times. The chain combines TRBV7-6 with TRBJ2-3, with 9 positions matching TRBD2. Per the germline V gene, CDR1 is SGHVS and CDR2 is FNYEAQ. With 5 bases clipped from V and 6 bases from J, the junction kept 9 bases outside the gene matches. CDR3 length: 15 amino acids. In DNA, the CDR3 is TGTGCCAGCAGCCCGGAGGAGCGGGGGGCCGATACGCAGTATTTT. Its translation is CASSPEERGADTQYF.

J is TRBJ2-5 and V is TRBV15, with no clear D. Germline values: CDR1 LNHNV, CDR2 YYDKDF (reference sequence). The CDR3 is made up of 12 amino acids. The ends were cut back, 0 bases at V and 5 bases at J, with 4 bases in the middle. This CDR3 reads CATSRDRETQYF. In nucleotides, the CDR3 is TGTGCCACCAGCAGAGATCGGGAGACCCAGTACTTC.

The chain has TRBV21-1 and TRBJ1-5; TRBD1, the table's D call, lacks a check against the DNA. TRBV21-1 is labeled a pseudogene. CDR3 length: 15 amino acids. CDR3 DNA: TGTGCCAGCAGCTCGGGGACCGACAGGGCTCAGCCCCAGCATTTT. Its translation: CASSSGTDRAQPQHF.

The chain has TRBV14 and TRBJ2-3, with a weak D call TRBD1 (5 bases). The CDR3 extends over 14 amino acids. Trimming removed 0 bases at V and 11 bases at J, with 15 bases between. Germline V gene sequence: CDR1 SGHDN, CDR2 FVKESK. The CDR3 sequence: CASSQDLNAQGQYF. In DNA form, the CDR3 reads TGTGCCAGCAGCCAAGATTTAAATGCGCAGGGGCAGTATTTT.

The chain is built from TRBV29-1 and TRBJ2-3; TRBD2 agrees at 13 bases. Germline V gene data show CDR1 as SQVTM and CDR2 as ANQGSEA. This CDR3 comprises 20 residues. V was pared by 5 bases and J by 0 bases, with 17 bases of the junction left unmatched. The CDR3 DNA reads TGCAGCGTTCTGACAGGGAGGGGACTAGCGGGACCACCTAGCACAGATACGCAGTATTTT. It yields the protein CSVLTGRGLAGPPSTDTQYF.

This chain joins TRBV27 and TRBJ2-3; maybe TRBD1 (5 bases). Germline CDR1 MNHEY, CDR2 SMNVEV (reference sequence). The CDR3 loop spans 16 amino acids. The V and J ends lost 6 bases and 0 bases respectively, with 16 bases between them. CDR3 residues: CASSPVVTGSTDTQYF. DNA for the CDR3: TGTGCCAGCAGCCCAGTAGTTACAGGAAGCACAGATACGCAGTATTTT.

V and J are TRBV11-2 and TRBJ2-5, with 7 bases that match TRBD2. The trim removed 6 bases at V and 1 base at J, leaving 8 bases unmatched. This CDR3 contains 15 residues. Looked up from germline, CDR1 is SGHAT and CDR2 is FQNNGV. This CDR3 reads CASSPVPSGQETQYF. The CDR3 coding sequence is TGTGCCAGCAGTCCGGTTCCTAGCGGCCAAGAGACCCAGTACTTC.

The V and J genes are TRBV5-4 and TRBJ2-3; D ambiguous. CDR1 SGHNT and CDR2 YYREEE come from the germline V gene (reference sequence). The V gene lost 0 bases and the J gene lost 2 bases, with 7 bases spanning the gap. The CDR3 is made up of 14 amino acids. CDR3 sequence reads: CASSLDRFTDTQYF. In DNA form, the CDR3 reads TGTGCCAGCAGCTTGGACAGATTCACAGATACGCAGTATTTT.

The table lists this clone with a few counts. The V and J genes are TRBV4-3 and TRBJ1-2; TRBD1 matches 9 bases. CDR1 and CDR2 from the germline V gene are LGHNA and YSLEER. This CDR3 spans 16 amino acids. The trim removed 0 bases at V and 3 bases at J, leaving 5 bases unmatched. CDR3 loop: CASSQDRDRAHYGYTF. CDR3 bases: TGCGCCAGCAGCCAAGATCGGGACAGGGCTCACTATGGCTACACCTTC.

The chain carries TRBV7-9 and TRBJ1-5, with 10 bases matching TRBD1. This CDR3 has 15 amino acids. V shed 3 bases, J shed 5 bases, and the junction held 4 bases outside the gene matches. Per the germline V gene, CDR1 is SEHNR and CDR2 is FQNEAQ (reference sequence). CDR3 DNA sequence: TGTGCCAGCAGCTTCGGACAGGGGGTTGATCAGCCCCAGCATTTT. It translates to CASSFGQGVDQPQHF. The variable domain in full, completed from reference TRBV7-9 and TRBJ1-5, reads DTGVSQNPRHKITKRGQNVTFRCDPISEHNRLYWYRQTLGQGPEFLTYFQNEAQLEKSRLLSDRFSAERPKGSFSTLEIQRTEQGDSAMYLCASSFGQGVDQPQHFGDGTRLSIL.

This clone was observed a few times. This sequence joins TRBV28 and TRBJ1-6, with D tentatively TRBD1 (6 bases). This CDR3 contains 17 residues. The V gene lost 5 bases and the J gene lost 2 bases, with 16 bases spanning the gap. Germline lookup yields CDR1 MDHEN and CDR2 SYDVKM. The CDR3 is CASSNGAGVPYNSPLHF. The CDR3 DNA reads TGTGCCAGCAGTAACGGCGCAGGGGTCCCCTATAATTCACCCCTCCACTTT.

This clone appeared once. CDR3 region: CASSPRRRNNSPLHF. In DNA form, the CDR3 reads TGCGCCAGCAGCCCAAGAAGGAGGAACAATTCACCCCTCCACTTT. The gene calls are TRBV4-1 and TRBJ1-6, with D hard to call. V lost 4 bases and J lost 7, with 14 bases in between. Germline V CDR1 and CDR2: MGHRA, YSYEKL. The length of the CDR3 is 15 residues.

V and J are TRBV9 and TRBJ1-6, with 7 bases that match TRBD1. The length of the CDR3 is 16 residues. Germline CDR1 and CDR2: SGDLS and YYNGEE. The V segment lost 5 bases and the J segment 9 bases; nucleotides outside the gene matches: 14. The DNA for the CDR3 is TGTGCCAGCAGTCCAGCAGGGGGAAGGGAATTTTCACCCCTCCACTTT. Translation gives CASSPAGGREFSPLHF.

This chain joins TRBV5-1 and TRBJ2-7, with 7 bases that match TRBD1. CDR3 size: 15 residues. CDR1 SGHRS and CDR2 YFSETQ come from the germline V gene. V lost 0 bases and J lost 10; bases outside the gene matches: 13. The CDR3 spells CASSLGSGTDLYQYF. Written as DNA, the CDR3 is TGCGCCAGCAGCTTGGGGTCTGGGACAGACCTCTACCAGTACTTC. Full variable domain (outside the CDR3, taken from reference TRBV5-1 and TRBJ2-7): KAGVTQTPRYLIKTRGQQVTLSCSPISGHRSVSWYQQTPGQGLQFLFEYFSETQRNKGNFPGRFSGRQFSNSRSEMNVSTLELGDSALYLCASSLGSGTDLYQYFGPGTRLTVT.

The chain carries TRBV29-1 and TRBJ2-5; a possible D gene is TRBD2 (7 bases). Germline CDR1 and CDR2: SQVTM and ANQGSEA. Trimming took 3 bases from V and 4 from J, leaving 18 bases between them. The CDR3 contains 15 residues. The CDR3 region has the DNA TGCAGCGTTGATATGAGGGGGGGCAACGGAGAGACCCAGTACTTC. The encoded protein is CSVDMRGGNGETQYF.

This chain joins TRBV25-1 and TRBJ2-7; possibly TRBD2 for D (5 bases). The V gene lost 9 bases and the J gene lost 0 bases, with 12 bases spanning the gap. Germline CDR1 and CDR2: MGHDK and SYGVNS. CDR3 length: 13 amino acids. In DNA, the CDR3 is TGTGCCAGTCGGCGGGTGGGCTCCTACGAGCAGTACTTC. Protein: CASRRVGSYEQYF.

This rearrangement joins TRBV2 to TRBJ2-2, with 11 bases that match TRBD2. Trimming cost V 8 bases and J 4 bases; bases outside gene matches: 3. Germline V gives CDR1 SNHLY, CDR2 FYNNEI. This CDR3 is 14 amino acids long. The CDR3 coding sequence is TGTGCCAGCCATGGACTAGCGGGCACCGGGGAGCTGTTTTTT. It translates to CASHGLAGTGELFF.

The CDR3 here is CASSLLPGQGYNSPLHF. The CDR3 nucleotides are TGTGCCAGCTCACTCTTACCGGGACAGGGCTATAATTCACCCCTCCACTTT. The gene calls are TRBV18 and TRBJ1-6, with TRBD1 identical over 9 bases. The V gene end was trimmed by 4 bases and the J gene end by 3 bases; junction bases not matched to a gene: 7. The CDR3 has 17 amino acids. CDR1 and CDR2 from the germline V gene are KGHSH and LQKENI.

V and J are TRBV7-8 and TRBJ2-7; weak D call: TRBD2 (7 bases). Trimming cost V 0 bases and J 7 bases, with 10 bases left between them. CDR1 and CDR2 (germline): SGHVS, FQNEAQ. The CDR3 loop spans 13 amino acids. This CDR3 reads CASSLAGGREQYF. In DNA form, the CDR3 reads TGTGCCAGCAGCTTAGCGGGGGGGCGGGAGCAGTACTTC.